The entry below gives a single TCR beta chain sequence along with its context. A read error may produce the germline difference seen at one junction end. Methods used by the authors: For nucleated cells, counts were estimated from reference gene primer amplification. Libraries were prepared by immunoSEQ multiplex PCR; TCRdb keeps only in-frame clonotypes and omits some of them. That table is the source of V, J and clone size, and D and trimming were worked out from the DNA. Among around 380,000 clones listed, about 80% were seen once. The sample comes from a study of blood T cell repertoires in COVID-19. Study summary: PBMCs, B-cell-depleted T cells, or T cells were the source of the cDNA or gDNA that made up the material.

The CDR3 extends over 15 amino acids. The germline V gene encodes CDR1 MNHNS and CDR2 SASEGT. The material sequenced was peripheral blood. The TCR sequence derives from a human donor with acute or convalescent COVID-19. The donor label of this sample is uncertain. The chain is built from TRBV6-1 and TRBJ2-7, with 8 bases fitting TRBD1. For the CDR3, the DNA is TGTGCCAGCATTGAAACCCCGGGACAGGCGAGCGAGCAGTACTTC. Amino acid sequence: CASIETPGQASEQYF.